These 30 T cell receptor beta chains originate from one sample sequenced in a study of PD-L1 blockade in urothelial cancer. The data were produced by immunoSEQ multiplex PCR, yet TCRdb's version contains in-frame clones alone and is incomplete. Here the sample spans under 95,000 clones, more than 75% being singletons. This sample's time point: pretreatment peripheral blood. The sequences come from PBMCs, collected around atezolizumab (anti-PD-L1) treatment. Receptor source: a man aged 60 to 75 with urothelial cancer.

V usage is TRBV6-1 and J usage is TRBJ2-1; D ambiguous. The CDR3 totals 14 residues. The V end lost 7 bases, the J end lost 0 bases, and 10 bases lay between the germline ends. Germline CDR1 is MNHNS and CDR2 is SASEGT. The CDR3 bases are TGTGCCAGCATACAAGCGCGCTCCTACAATGAGCAGTTCTTC. Translation: CASIQARSYNEQFF.

This sequence joins TRBV5-1 and TRBJ1-1; the match to TRBD1 covers 9 bases. Trimming removed 4 bases from V and 0 bases from J; junction bases left unmatched: 7. The CDR3 covers 16 residues. Germline CDR1 SGHRS, CDR2 YFSETQ. CDR3 sequence (DNA): TGCGCCAGCAGCCTGGGGACAGGGCACATGAACACTGAAGCTTTCTTT. This codes for CASSLGTGHMNTEAFF.

The J gene is TRBJ2-2, the V gene TRBV4-1, with D perhaps TRBD2 (6 bases). This CDR3 has 18 amino acids. V was clipped by 1 base and J by 5 bases, with 20 bases between them. From germline, CDR1 is MGHRA and CDR2 YSYEKL. CDR3 protein: CASSQALGGDRRTGELFF. In DNA, the CDR3 is TGCGCCAGCAGCCAAGCCCTCGGAGGGGATAGACGGACCGGGGAGCTGTTTTTT.

The rearrangement uses TRBV7-6 and TRBJ2-1; 7 bases agree with TRBD2. V lost 5 bases and J lost 7; bases outside the gene matches: 11. Germline CDR1 SGHVS, CDR2 FNYEAQ. This CDR3 has 15 amino acids. CDR3 nucleotides: TGTGCCAGCAGCAGGCTAGCGGTACCAGGAAATGAGCAGTTCTTC. Translated, it gives CASSRLAVPGNEQFF.

This sequence joins TRBV11-2 and TRBJ2-5; tentative D call: TRBD2 (6 bases). V lost 10 bases, J lost 5 bases, and 17 bases lay in between. The CDR3 has 13 amino acids. Germline V gene data show CDR1 as SGHAT and CDR2 as FQNNGV. DNA of the CDR3: TGTGCCACAGTCGGGGGAGCGAGCGAGACCCAGTACTTC. Translating it yields CATVGGASETQYF.

This clone was found a few times. The chain recombines TRBV2 with TRBJ1-1; a weak D match, TRBD1 (5 bases). Germline V gives CDR1 SNHLY, CDR2 FYNNEI. This CDR3 comprises 14 residues. With 5 bases removed from V and 4 bases from J, the gap between germline ends came to 14 bases. CDR3: CASSNMGRGTEAFF. The CDR3 nucleotides are TGTGCCAGCAGTAACATGGGAAGGGGCACTGAAGCTTTCTTT. Full variable domain (rest looked up from reference TRBV2 and TRBJ1-1): EPEVTQTPSHQVTQMGQEVILRCVPISNHLYFYWYRQILGQKVEFLVSFYNNEISEKSEIFDDQFSVERPDGSNFTLKIRSTKLEDSAMYFCASSNMGRGTEAFFGQGTRLTVV.

This clone has just one count. V is TRBV28 and J is TRBJ2-7, with D maybe TRBD1 (5 bases). Germline CDR1 is MDHEN and CDR2 is SYDVKM. V was trimmed by 8 bases and J by 7 bases, leaving 24 bases between them. The CDR3 spans 15 residues. CDR3 sequence: CASPPRGRGFEEQYF. CDR3 nucleotide sequence: TGTGCCAGCCCCCCAAGGGGAAGAGGTTTTGAAGAGCAGTACTTC.

The rearrangement uses TRBV12-5 and TRBJ1-1; 7 bases map to TRBD1. This CDR3 is 14 amino acids long. Per germline, CDR1 LGHNT and CDR2 FRNRAP. Trimming removed 1 base from V and 10 bases from J; junction bases left unmatched: 9. CDR3 sequence: CASGLEGALTGAFF. CDR3 sequence (DNA): TGTGCTAGTGGTTTGGAGGGGGCATTAACGGGAGCTTTCTTT.

In its sample, this clone was seen once. This rearrangement joins TRBV28 to TRBJ2-1; 11 positions match TRBD2. J was trimmed by 9 bases and V by 4 bases; bases with no gene match: 5. This CDR3 spans 14 amino acids. The germline CDR1 and CDR2 sequences are MDHEN and SYDVKM. The CDR3 bases are TGTGCCAGCAGTTCGACCGGGACTAGCGGTGAGCAGTTCTTC. The encoded protein is CASSSTGTSGEQFF. Variable domain in full (rest from reference TRBV28 and TRBJ2-1): DVKVTQSSRYLVKRTGEKVFLECVQDMDHENMFWYRQDPGLGLRLIYFSYDVKMKEKGDIPEGYSVSREKKERFSLILESASTNQTSMYLCASSSTGTSGEQFFGPGTRLTVL.

This chain links TRBV9 with TRBJ1-3; D call uncertain. There are 14 residues in the CDR3. V was clipped by 7 bases and J by 0 bases, with 11 bases between them. Germline values: CDR1 SGDLS, CDR2 YYNGEE. DNA for the CDR3: TGTGCCAGCCAGCGTGGTTACTCTGGAAACACCATATATTTT. Its translation: CASQRGYSGNTIYF.

The chain couples TRBV10-3 to TRBJ2-1, with 15 bases aligning to TRBD2. With 8 bases clipped from V and 5 bases from J, the junction kept 1 base outside the gene matches. Germline CDR1 and CDR2: ENHRY and SYGVKD. The CDR3 loop spans 14 amino acids. CDR3 loop: CAIRTSGRDNEQFF. The CDR3 bases are TGTGCCATCCGGACTAGCGGGAGGGACAATGAGCAGTTCTTC.

The rearrangement links TRBV5-1 to TRBJ2-1; 7 nucleotides agree with TRBD2. The CDR3 contains 15 residues. V shed 0 bases, J shed 9 bases, and the junction held 9 bases outside the gene matches. Germline values: CDR1 SGHRS, CDR2 YFSETQ. The CDR3 is CASSLGIAGHVEQFF. The CDR3, as DNA: TGCGCCAGCAGCTTGGGGATAGCGGGCCATGTTGAGCAGTTCTTC.

This clone came up once. This chain connects TRBV7-2 to TRBJ2-7, with D possibly TRBD2 on 5 matching bases. V lost 5 bases, J lost 7 bases, and 9 bases lay in between. The germline V gene has CDR1 SGHTA and CDR2 FQGNSA. The CDR3 covers 11 residues. The CDR3 DNA is TGTGCCAGCAGCCCCCCGGGGGAGCAGTACTTC. Protein sequence: CASSPPGEQYF.

The CDR3 is CAWSGGGDLEKLFF. The DNA for the CDR3 is TGTGCCTGGAGTGGGGGGGGAGATTTGGAAAAACTGTTTTTT. The V call is TRBV30, the J call TRBJ1-4, with D possibly matching TRBD1 (5 bases). The length of the CDR3 is 14 residues. V was cut by 1 base and J by 8 bases, with 14 bases left in between. CDR1 GTSNPN and CDR2 SVGIG come from the germline V gene (reference sequence).

V gene TRBV5-6 combines with J gene TRBJ2-7, with D perhaps matching TRBD2 (6 bases). CDR1 is SGHDT, CDR2 YYEEEE, per germline. Trimming took off 4 bases at V and 2 bases at J, with 13 bases between the two ends. The CDR3 has 14 residues. Written as DNA, the CDR3 is TGTGCCAGCAGCCGGGACTTGTCAGCCTACGAGCAGTACTTC. Amino acid sequence: CASSRDLSAYEQYF.

This chain's CDR3 is CARTVDKNTGELFF. The CDR3 DNA follows: TGTGCCAGGACAGTCGATAAGAACACCGGGGAGCTGTTTTTT. V and J are TRBV7-9 and TRBJ2-2; a weak D match, TRBD1 (5 bases). Germline lookup yields CDR1 SEHNR and CDR2 FQNEAQ (reference sequence). The V and J ends lost 9 bases and 1 base respectively, with 12 bases between them. The CDR3 is 14 residues long.

The chain has TRBV14 and TRBJ2-2; D is undetermined. The CDR3 runs to 15 residues. Trimming left V 1 base short and J 8 bases short, with 14 bases between. CDR1 is SGHDN and CDR2 is FVKESK in the germline V gene. The CDR3 region has the DNA TGTGCCAGCAGCCAAGTAACGGTTCCTTCGGGGGAGCTGTTTTTT. It encodes CASSQVTVPSGELFF.

The chain links TRBV27 to TRBJ1-5; 8 bases agree with TRBD1. J lost 4 bases, V lost 3 bases, and 2 bases had no gene match. Germline values: CDR1 MNHEY, CDR2 SMNVEV (reference sequence). The CDR3 length is 14 residues. For the CDR3, the DNA is TGTGCCAGCAGTTTGACAGGGGCAAATCAGCCCCAGCATTTT. It codes for CASSLTGANQPQHF.

This chain uses TRBV7-2 with TRBJ2-1; TRBD2 agrees at 8 bases. V lost 2 bases, J lost 5 bases, and 5 bases stayed unmatched. The CDR3 contains 15 residues. Looked up from germline, CDR1 is SGHTA and CDR2 is FQGNSA. CDR3 sequence: CASSLLRGGNNEQFF. The CDR3 nucleotides read TGTGCCAGCAGCTTACTCCGGGGGGGGAACAATGAGCAGTTCTTC.

The chain carries TRBV4-1 and TRBJ1-3; D ambiguous. The ends were cut back, 2 bases at V and 4 bases at J, with 18 bases in the middle. From germline, CDR1 is MGHRA and CDR2 YSYEKL. CDR3 length equals 17 residues. The CDR3 DNA is TGCGCCAGCAGCCAAACATTACAGTCGGTATTCGGAAACACCATATATTTT. This translates into CASSQTLQSVFGNTIYF.

The V call is TRBV5-1, the J call TRBJ2-1; 9 bases fit TRBD1. The V segment lost 5 bases and the J segment 4 bases; nucleotides outside the gene matches: 7. From germline, CDR1 is SGHRS and CDR2 YFSETQ. This CDR3 has 15 residues. The CDR3 protein is CASSSPGQGYNEQFF. The CDR3 DNA reads as TGCGCCAGCAGTTCCCCGGGACAGGGTTACAATGAGCAGTTCTTC.

The rearrangement links TRBV15 to TRBJ2-5; no clear D gene. Germline CDR1 and CDR2: LNHNV and YYDKDF (reference sequence). The CDR3 covers 13 residues. Trimming cost V 0 bases and J 5 bases, with 7 bases left between them. CDR3 sequence reads: CATSRDVRETQYF. The CDR3 coding sequence is TGTGCCACCAGCAGAGATGTCCGGGAGACCCAGTACTTC.

The chain recombines TRBV4-1 with TRBJ2-5; D is perhaps TRBD1 (6 bases). Germline V gene sequence: CDR1 MGHRA, CDR2 YSYEKL. V was cut by 1 base and J by 0 bases, with 18 bases left in between. The CDR3 contains 18 residues. CDR3 DNA sequence: TGCGCCAGCAGCCAAGTGCAGGGGACACTCCACTACCAAGAGACCCAGTACTTC. Its protein is CASSQVQGTLHYQETQYF.

The chain combines TRBV5-1 with TRBJ2-7; tentatively, D is TRBD2 (6 bases). Germline V CDR1 and CDR2: SGHRS, YFSETQ. Trimming removed 4 bases from V and 3 bases from J, with 14 bases in between. This CDR3 is built from 14 residues. The CDR3 nucleotides read TGCGCCAGCAGCCCGGGCGGGGTAATCTACGAGCAGTACTTC. Translated: CASSPGGVIYEQYF.

The chain has TRBV6-5 and TRBJ1-5; D perhaps matches TRBD1 (5 bases). V was pared by 7 bases and J by 0 bases, with 10 bases between. Germline CDR1 reads MNHEY; CDR2 reads SVGAGI. This CDR3 is built from 14 residues. This CDR3 is CASKKGNSNQPQHF. CDR3 nucleotides: TGTGCCAGCAAGAAGGGGAATAGCAATCAGCCCCAGCATTTT.

The V call is TRBV4-1, the J call TRBJ1-5; the match to TRBD1 covers 9 bases. Germline values: CDR1 MGHRA, CDR2 YSYEKL. With 4 bases clipped from V and 4 bases from J, the junction kept 5 bases outside the gene matches. This CDR3 spans 15 amino acids. The CDR3 here is CASSLSDRGNQPQHF. The CDR3 coding sequence is TGCGCCAGCAGCCTTTCGGACAGGGGAAATCAGCCCCAGCATTTT.

This chain's CDR3 is CASSVQGAGEAFF. CDR3 coding DNA: TGTGCCAGCAGTGTGCAGGGGGCTGGTGAAGCTTTCTTT. The gene calls are TRBV2 and TRBJ1-1, with 8 bases fitting TRBD1. The CDR3 runs to 13 residues. With 4 bases clipped from V and 7 bases from J, the junction kept 5 bases outside the gene matches. In germline, CDR1 is SNHLY, CDR2 FYNNEI.

The gene calls are TRBV6-6 and TRBJ1-5; 7 bases align to TRBD1. The CDR3 spans 15 residues. With 5 bases clipped from V and 6 bases from J, the junction kept 10 bases outside the gene matches. Germline V gene lookup returns CDR1 MNHNY and CDR2 SVGAGI (reference sequence). The CDR3 spells CASSRSTGAVQPQHF. The CDR3 DNA reads as TGTGCCAGCAGTCGTTCAACAGGGGCAGTTCAGCCCCAGCATTTT.

The chain links TRBV30 to TRBJ1-2; 8 bases match TRBD1. In germline, CDR1 is GTSNPN, CDR2 SVGIG (reference sequence). The CDR3 is 15 residues long. Trimming cost V 7 bases and J 3 bases; bases outside gene matches: 13. The CDR3 region has the DNA TGTGCCTCTCACAACCGGGACAGGATCCACTATGGCTACACCTTC. The encoded protein is CASHNRDRIHYGYTF.

This chain links TRBV30 with TRBJ2-1; D is unclear. V shed 1 base and J shed 4 bases, with 5 bases lying between them. The CDR3 is 12 amino acids. Looked up from germline, CDR1 is GTSNPN and CDR2 is SVGIG (reference sequence). The CDR3 reads CAWSDGYNEQFF. In DNA form, the CDR3 reads TGTGCCTGGAGTGACGGGTACAATGAGCAGTTCTTC.